Each of the 2 T cell receptor beta chains below was sequenced from the same sample in a study of blood T cells in healthy people across ages. Together with a sample-barcoded 5' primer, a J-beta primer mix was included in a second PCR lasting roughly 7 to 11 cycles. TCRdb reprocessed the 5' RACE reads via MiXCR and lists one record per CDR3 protein. The data hold approximately 880,000 distinct CDR3 sequences, with under 50% observed a single time. Sequencing used blood. Receptors were obtained from a man aged 30 to 45 in good health.

This chain uses TRBV6-4 with TRBJ2-3, with D unclear. The length of the CDR3 is 14 residues. CDR1 MRHNA and CDR2 SNTAGT come from the germline V gene. V dropped 0 bases and J dropped 2 bases, with 6 bases sitting between them. DNA of the CDR3: TGTGCCAGCAGTGACTCGAGCACCACAGATACGCAGTATTTT. Translation gives CASSDSSTTDTQYF.

This sequence joins TRBV7-3 and TRBJ1-4, with TRBD1 as a possible D gene (6 bases). The CDR3 is 13 amino acids. CDR1 is SGHTA and CDR2 is FQGTGA in the germline V gene. Trimming shortened V by 3 bases and J by 5 bases, and 7 bases separated the two germline ends. CDR3 DNA: TGTGCCAGCAGCTTCGGGACAAATGAAAAACTGTTTTTT. This gives the protein CASSFGTNEKLFF.